Below, 7 T cell receptor beta chains from the same sample are listed, as sequenced in a study of blood T cell repertoires in COVID-19. TCRdb's table, derived via immunoSEQ multiplex PCR, lists solely in-frame clones and lacks some. The table shows some 160,000 clones, with under 95% occurring only once. Sample: peripheral blood. The receptors come from a young man with COVID-19, enrolled during active disease.

This rearrangement joins TRBV7-9 to TRBJ2-7, with 10 bases identical to TRBD2. CDR1 is SEHNR, CDR2 FQNEAQ, per germline (reference sequence). J was trimmed by 0 bases and V by 5 bases; bases with no gene match: 10. The CDR3 sequence is 17 residues long. CDR3 region: CASSIAGTSVPSYEQYF. Here the CDR3 DNA reads TGTGCCAGCAGCATCGCCGGGACTAGCGTGCCCTCCTACGAGCAGTACTTC. Based on the CDR3 plus reference TRBV7-9 and TRBJ2-7, the full variable domain is DTGVSQNPRHKITKRGQNVTFRCDPISEHNRLYWYRQTLGQGPEFLTYFQNEAQLEKSRLLSDRFSAERPKGSFSTLEIQRTEQGDSAMYLCASSIAGTSVPSYEQYFGPGTRLTVT.

V and J are TRBV11-2 and TRBJ1-3; no clear D. CDR3 length: 12 residues. Trimming cost V 6 bases and J 4 bases, with 7 bases left between them. From germline, CDR1 is SGHAT and CDR2 FQNNGV. The CDR3 reads CASRSVGNTIYF. The CDR3 coding sequence is TGTGCCAGCAGATCCGTGGGAAACACCATATATTTT.

V is TRBV15 and J is TRBJ2-1, with a weak D call TRBD2 (5 bases). This CDR3 has 15 residues. The ends were cut back, 2 bases at V and 3 bases at J, with 11 bases in the middle. The germline gives CDR1 LNHNV, CDR2 YYDKDF (reference sequence). CDR3 bases: TGTGCCACCAGCAGAAAGGGCCGGGACTACAATGAGCAGTTCTTC. Protein sequence: CATSRKGRDYNEQFF.

The chain combines TRBV7-2 with TRBJ2-7; 12 nucleotides match TRBD2. The germline V gene has CDR1 SGHTA and CDR2 FQGNSA. This CDR3 comprises 18 residues. Unmatched junction bases numbered 9, after V lost 1 base and J lost 2 bases. Here the CDR3 reads CASSLDLTSGGPTYEQYF. For the CDR3, the DNA is TGTGCCAGCAGCTTAGATTTGACTAGCGGGGGACCAACCTACGAGCAGTACTTC.

The sample holds one count of this clone. V usage is TRBV28 and J usage is TRBJ2-3, with a possible D match to TRBD1 (5 bases). Trimming cost V 5 bases and J 6 bases, with 9 bases left between them. CDR3 length: 12 amino acids. CDR1 is MDHEN and CDR2 is SYDVKM in the germline V gene. CDR3: CASSLQEDTQYF. In DNA form, the CDR3 reads TGTGCCAGCAGTCTACAGGAGGATACGCAGTATTTT.

The chain couples TRBV5-6 to TRBJ1-2; TRBD1 matches at 10 bases. Germline CDR1 and CDR2: SGHDT and YYEEEE. Trimming at V came to 4 bases and at J to 5 bases, leaving 5 bases not matched to a gene. The CDR3 runs to 14 residues. In nucleotides, the CDR3 is TGTGCCAGCAGCCGCGGGACAGGGGAATATGGCTACACCTTC. It is translated as CASSRGTGEYGYTF.

The chain combines TRBV2 with TRBJ2-1; D is unresolved. This CDR3 has 13 residues. Germline CDR1 SNHLY, CDR2 FYNNEI. Between the trimmed V and J ends, which lost 2 bases and 10 bases, there was a span of 12 bases. CDR3 DNA: TGTGCCAGCAGTGAACCTAACCCAACCGAGCAGTTCTTC. Encoded protein: CASSEPNPTEQFF.